The 12 T cell receptor beta chains given below trace back to one sample, sequenced in a study of blood T cell repertoires in COVID-19. Generated by immunoSEQ multiplex PCR, the TCRdb table keeps only in-frame clones and is missing some. Of 44,000 or so clones in the sample, about two thirds were seen once. The material sequenced was peripheral blood. The receptors derive from a man aged 80 or over with acute or convalescent COVID-19.

There are a few counts of this clone. V and J are TRBV9 and TRBJ2-1; 9 nucleotides align to TRBD1. The CDR3 loop spans 16 amino acids. After removal of 4 bases from V and 3 bases from J, the junction contained 8 bases not matched to a gene. CDR1 is SGDLS, CDR2 YYNGEE, per germline. CDR3 nucleotide sequence: TGTGCCAGCAGCCCAGCAACAGGGGGCTTCTACAATGAGCAGTTCTTC. Translated, it gives CASSPATGGFYNEQFF.

The chain links TRBV7-2 to TRBJ2-5; maybe TRBD2 (5 bases). CDR1 and CDR2 from the germline V gene are SGHTA and FQGNSA. The CDR3 has 14 amino acids. Trimming removed 3 bases at V and 5 bases at J, with 13 bases between. CDR3 bases: TGTGCCAGCAGCTTTTGGGGAGTTTATGAGACCCAGTACTTC. It is translated as CASSFWGVYETQYF.

The rearrangement links TRBV2 to TRBJ2-1; D uncertain. CDR3 length: 16 residues. Germline assignment: CDR1 SNHLY and CDR2 FYNNEI. The V and J ends lost 3 bases and 0 bases respectively, with 12 bases between them. The CDR3 loop is CASSDGPVSSYNEQFF. In DNA, the CDR3 is TGTGCCAGCAGTGATGGGCCGGTCAGCTCCTACAATGAGCAGTTCTTC. Using reference TRBV2 and TRBJ2-1 for the parts outside the CDR3, the full variable domain is EPEVTQTPSHQVTQMGQEVILRCVPISNHLYFYWYRQILGQKVEFLVSFYNNEISEKSEIFDDQFSVERPDGSNFTLKIRSTKLEDSAMYFCASSDGPVSSYNEQFFGPGTRLTVL.

V gene TRBV25-1 combines with J gene TRBJ1-4; a weak D match, TRBD1 (6 bases). V was clipped by 1 base and J by 8 bases, with 11 bases between them. Germline V gene sequence: CDR1 MGHDK, CDR2 SYGVNS. This CDR3 has 14 amino acids. The CDR3 loop reads CASSELQGGEKLFF. The CDR3 region has the DNA TGTGCCAGCAGTGAATTACAGGGTGGGGAAAAACTGTTTTTT.

The chain employs TRBV3-1 (or the pseudogene TRBV3-2) and TRBJ2-5; unclear D gene. Trimming shortened V by 4 bases and J by 7 bases, and 13 bases separated the two germline ends. Per germline, CDR1 LGHDT and CDR2 YNNKEL (reference sequence). The CDR3 is 13 amino acids. In DNA, the CDR3 is TGTGCCAGCAGCCTTCTCACCGGTGGGACCCAGTACTTC. Protein product: CASSLLTGGTQYF.

The chain links TRBV10-2 to TRBJ2-7; D call uncertain. Germline V gene sequence: CDR1 WSHSY, CDR2 SAAADI. V lost 4 bases, J lost 6 bases, and 13 bases lay in between. The CDR3 has 13 amino acids. The CDR3 spells CASSVSSLGEQYF. The CDR3 DNA reads as TGCGCCAGCAGTGTATCCTCCCTCGGCGAGCAGTACTTC.

The rearrangement uses TRBV7-6 and TRBJ2-1; 9 bases match TRBD2. The V gene's germline CDR1 is SGHVS and CDR2 FNYEAQ. V gave up 3 bases and J gave up 6 bases; unmatched junction bases: 6. This CDR3 has 15 residues. The CDR3, as DNA: TGTGCCAGCAGCTTTAGCGGGGGCCTTTCCAATGAGCAGTTCTTC. Protein: CASSFSGGLSNEQFF.

The chain is built from TRBV12-5 and TRBJ1-1; no definite D call. This CDR3 region has 13 residues. CDR1 is LGHNT, CDR2 FRNRAP, per germline. V was clipped by 6 bases and J by 1 base, with 9 bases between them. CDR3 coding DNA: TGTGCTAGTGGCCTCACACCGAACACTGAAGCTTTCTTT. Residues: CASGLTPNTEAFF.

This clone was found once. The chain carries TRBV9 and TRBJ2-6; maybe TRBD1 (6 bases). Germline assignment: CDR1 SGDLS and CDR2 YYNGEE. Trimming stripped 2 bases from V and 0 bases from J, with 18 bases between. CDR3 length: 19 residues. This CDR3 reads CASSVLPGQISSGANVLTF. CDR3 nucleotide sequence: TGTGCCAGCAGCGTTCTACCCGGACAGATTAGCTCTGGGGCCAACGTCCTGACTTTC. The full variable domain, rest sourced from reference TRBV9 and TRBJ2-6, is DSGVTQTPKHLITATGQRVTLRCSPRSGDLSVYWYQQSLDQGLQFLIQYYNGEERAKGNILERFSAQQFPDLHSELNLSSLELGDSALYFCASSVLPGQISSGANVLTFGAGSRLTVL.

The chain carries TRBV5-1 and TRBJ1-1; D gene unclear. Germline-derived CDR1 and CDR2 are SGHRS and YFSETQ. Trimming left V 2 bases short and J 3 bases short, with 11 bases between. CDR3 length: 14 residues. CDR3 sequence: CASSFGLEDTEAFF. The CDR3 DNA sequence: TGCGCCAGCAGCTTTGGACTGGAGGACACTGAAGCTTTCTTT.

This clone has only a few counts. V usage is TRBV5-1 and J usage is TRBJ2-2; TRBD2 matches at 12 bases. Unmatched junction bases numbered 4, after V lost 4 bases and J lost 6 bases. This CDR3 has 15 amino acids. Germline assignment: CDR1 SGHRS and CDR2 YFSETQ. CDR3 in amino acids: CASSLTSGSPGELFF. The CDR3 nucleotides read TGCGCCAGCAGCCTGACTAGCGGGAGTCCCGGGGAGCTGTTTTTT.

The chain recombines TRBV6-4 with TRBJ1-2; no clear D. The germline V and J ends were trimmed by 4 bases and 6 bases, with 15 bases remaining between them. Germline values: CDR1 MRHNA, CDR2 SNTAGT. This CDR3 spans 14 amino acids. CDR3 bases: TGTGCCAGCAGTGCTGATGCGGGGATGGATGGCTACACCTTC. Amino acids: CASSADAGMDGYTF.